This T cell receptor (beta chain) stems from a study of T cells after yellow fever vaccination. As concerns this clonotype: Its target is not known.

Whole-study findings and limits: Booster samples showed a return of most primary-vaccination clones (approximately 95% CD4, over 70% CD8).

Each CDR3 protein gets one entry after TCRdb re-called the 5' RACE reads with MiXCR. The table lists 68,000 or so distinct CDR3 sequences, over 6% of them singletons, with about 40% in the top ten. Between the trimmed V and J ends, which lost 1 base and 5 bases, there was a span of 11 bases. Germline CDR1 SGHAT, CDR2 FQNNGV. This CDR3 spans 14 amino acids. This sequence was found in a man between 18 and 35 years old who received the YFV17D yellow fever vaccine. The source material was CD8+ T cells sorted from PBMCs, sampled 45 days after the first yellow fever vaccination. This rearrangement joins TRBV11-2 to TRBJ1-2; D ambiguous. The CDR3 DNA reads TGTGCCAGCAGCTTAGTTGGGAGTTCGTATGGCTACACCTTC. This encodes CASSLVGSSYGYTF.